The rows below give T cell receptor beta chains drawn from one sample of a study of OX40 agonist ivuxolimab in advanced cancers. Sequenced by immunoSEQ multiplex PCR; TCRdb stores in-frame clones only, minus some. The table includes about 33,000 clones, 60% to 75% detected once. The specimen was CD4+ or CD8+ T cells sorted from blood, collected in a trial of the OX40 agonist ivuxolimab. All receptors derive from an adult with an advanced solid tumor such as melanoma, head and neck, liver or kidney cancer. Both conserved end residues are part of each CDR3. A D gene is named only where the DNA matches it firmly. Size tells how often a clone was seen (once, few, many) or the class of an expanded clone, and some rows leave it out.

DNA: TGTGCCAGCGCTCACGGGGGGGCAGGGGAGACCCAGTACTTC
CDR3: CASAHGGAGETQYF
J: TRBJ2-5
V: TRBV11-1
size: NA
D: TRBD2

DNA: TGCGCCAGCAGCCTCTTTCCGGGACATGGCACTGAAGCTTTCTTT
CDR3: CASSLFPGHGTEAFF
J: TRBJ1-1
V: TRBV5-1
size: few
D: NA

DNA: TGTGCCAGCTCCCTTCAGAACACTGAAGCTTTCTTT
CDR3: CASSLQNTEAFF
J: TRBJ1-1
V: TRBV2
size: few
D: NA

DNA: TGTGCCAGCAGCCCCCAGGGCTACACCTTC
CDR3: CASSPQGYTF
J: TRBJ1-2
V: TRBV7-9
size: few
D: NA

DNA: TGCGCCAGCAGCCAAGATCTGCCGACAGGGATACAAGAGACCCAGTACTTC
CDR3: CASSQDLPTGIQETQYF
J: TRBJ2-5
V: TRBV4-1
size: once
D: TRBD1

DNA: TGCGCCAGCAGCCAAGTGCAGGAGGATACGCAGTATTTT
CDR3: CASSQVQEDTQYF
J: TRBJ2-3
V: TRBV4-1
size: once
D: NA

DNA: TGTGCCAGCAGCGGGACGTACGGCAGGGACCTTTATGGCTACACCTTC
CDR3: CASSGTYGRDLYGYTF
J: TRBJ1-2
V: TRBV4-2
size: NA
D: NA

DNA: TGCGCCAGCAGCTTGGTCGGCAGCCCCAATCAGCCCCAGCATTTT
CDR3: CASSLVGSPNQPQHF
J: TRBJ1-5
V: TRBV5-1
size: many
D: NA

DNA: TGTGCCAGTAGTAAGACAGGGACGAACACCGGGGAGCTGTTTTTT
CDR3: CASSKTGTNTGELFF
J: TRBJ2-2
V: TRBV19
size: NA
D: TRBD1

DNA: TGTGCCAGTAGTATAAGACCAGGACCTAACACTGAAGCTTTCTTT
CDR3: CASSIRPGPNTEAFF
J: TRBJ1-1
V: TRBV19
size: NA
D: NA

DNA: TGTGCCAGTAAGGGGGGGGGCAAAGCACCCCTCCACTTT
CDR3: CASKGGGKAPLHF
J: TRBJ1-6
V: TRBV19
size: NA
D: NA

DNA: TGTGCCAGCAGTTTTTACAGGGGGCAAGCAGCTTTCTTT
CDR3: CASSFYRGQAAFF
J: TRBJ1-1
V: TRBV6-5
size: NA
D: TRBD1

DNA: TGTGCCAGCAGCTTACAGGGGGCTAGTAGCAATCAGCCCCAGCATTTT
CDR3: CASSLQGASSNQPQHF
J: TRBJ1-5
V: TRBV7-9
size: NA
D: TRBD1

DNA: TGTGCCAGCAGTTACTCACTACAGGGCTACACTGAAGCTTTCTTT
CDR3: CASSYSLQGYTEAFF
J: TRBJ1-1
V: TRBV6-6
size: few
D: NA

DNA: TGTGCCTGGGGCCCGGGGGGCACAGATACGCAGTATTTT
CDR3: CAWGPGGTDTQYF
J: TRBJ2-3
V: TRBV30
size: NA
D: NA

DNA: TGTGCCAGCAGGCTACACGAAGCGGATAGTGGCTACACCTTC
CDR3: CASRLHEADSGYTF
J: TRBJ1-2
V: TRBV11-2
size: NA
D: NA

DNA: TGTGCCAGCAGCTTATCATCATTCTACGAGCAGTACTTC
CDR3: CASSLSSFYEQYF
J: TRBJ2-7
V: TRBV28
size: NA
D: NA

DNA: TGCGCCAGCAGCCCCCAGGGGGCGAGTGAAGCTTTCTTT
CDR3: CASSPQGASEAFF
J: TRBJ1-1
V: TRBV5-1
size: NA
D: TRBD1

DNA: TGTGCCAGCAGTTACACTGACAGACCCTACGAGCAGTACTTC
CDR3: CASSYTDRPYEQYF
J: TRBJ2-7
V: TRBV6-5
size: once
D: NA

DNA: TGTGCCAGCAGCTTAGGGGGCTCGGTCCCTGAAGCTTTCTTT
CDR3: CASSLGGSVPEAFF
J: TRBJ1-1
V: TRBV7-8
size: NA
D: NA

DNA: TGTGCCAGCAGTCTACGTCCGGGGGAGAACACTGAAGCTTTCTTT
CDR3: CASSLRPGENTEAFF
J: TRBJ1-1
V: TRBV6-5
size: NA
D: NA

DNA: TGTGCCAGCAGGCGATACCAGCCCCAGCATTTT
CDR3: CASRRYQPQHF
J: TRBJ1-5
V: TRBV2
size: NA
D: NA

DNA: TGTGCCAGCAGCCTGTTCTTCCAGGAGAACACTGAAGCTTTCTTT
CDR3: CASSLFFQENTEAFF
J: TRBJ1-1
V: TRBV13
size: NA
D: NA

DNA: TGTGCCAGCAGTGTGGAGGGGCTTACCGGGGAGCTGTTTTTT
CDR3: CASSVEGLTGELFF
J: TRBJ2-2
V: TRBV25-1
size: NA
D: NA